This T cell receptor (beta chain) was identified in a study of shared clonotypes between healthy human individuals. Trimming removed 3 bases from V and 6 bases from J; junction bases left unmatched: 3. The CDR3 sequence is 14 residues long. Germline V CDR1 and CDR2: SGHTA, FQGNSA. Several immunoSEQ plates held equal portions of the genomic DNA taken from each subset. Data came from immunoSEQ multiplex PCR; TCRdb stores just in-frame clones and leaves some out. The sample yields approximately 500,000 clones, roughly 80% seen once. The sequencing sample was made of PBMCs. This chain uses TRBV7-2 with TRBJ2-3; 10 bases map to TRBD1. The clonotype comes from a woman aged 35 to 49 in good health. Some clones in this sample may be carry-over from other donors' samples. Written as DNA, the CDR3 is TGTGCCAGCAGCTTTGACAGGGGGCAGGATACGCAGTATTTT. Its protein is CASSFDRGQDTQYF.